Sequencing of this T cell receptor beta chain was carried out in a study of Tregs in tolerant kidney transplant recipients. Unstimulated regulatory T cells (CD4+CD25+CD127-), CD4+CD25- non-regulatory cells, CD4 and CD8 cells were FACS-sorted from thawed PBMCs. The data were produced by immunoSEQ multiplex PCR, yet TCRdb's version contains in-frame clones alone and is incomplete. The data show roughly 120,000 clones, roughly 93% seen once. Comment on this clone: Its antigen is still unknown.

The study's findings and limits: Activated donor B cell expansion appeared to reveal the most relevant donor-specific TCRbeta repertoire. The small number of patients limits these findings pending further validation. Biological reproducibility was not directly addressed, but technical replication error appeared minimal.

V lost 3 bases, J lost 5 bases, and 8 bases stayed unmatched. The germline V gene has CDR1 SGHNT and CDR2 YYREEE (reference sequence). The CDR3 is made up of 15 amino acids. The V call is TRBV5-4, the J call TRBJ2-3; 8 bases agree with TRBD1. Source material: CD4+ T cells from blood. The receptor was isolated from a human donor in good health. This chain's CDR3 is CASSSHQGAGDTQYF. In nucleotides, the CDR3 is TGTGCCAGCAGCTCTCACCAGGGGGCCGGAGATACGCAGTATTTT.